This entry is about one T cell receptor (beta chain). The table lists this clonotype with a few counts. No cognate antigen has been identified for it. Base qualities are not provided; no much larger clone lies one nucleotide away. The roughly 39 donors, aged roughly 6 to 90 years, were systemically healthy Caucasian individuals from Russia. Around 10 milliliters of peripheral blood were drawn from each donor into EDTA-treated Vacutainer tubes. Ficoll-Paque density-gradient centrifugation was used to isolate PBMCs, with at least 7 million per sample. Trizol reagent was used to extract total RNA from PBMCs, with at least 5 micrograms per sample. For every donor, flow cytometry on a PBMC aliquot measured the percentage of naive CD45RAhigh/CD27high T cells. This sample stems from a study of blood T cells in healthy people across ages (dated by TCRdb to the mid-2010s). With regard to the full study: In model experiments, template switching captured about one uniquely barcoded TCR beta cDNA molecule for every two T cells. To avoid experimental bias, donors of different ages were distributed randomly across sequencing lanes. The donors were divided into four age groups: young (average around 17 years), middle-aged (roughly 40), aged (about 61) and long-lived (more than 75). The study measured age-related changes in TCR beta repertoire diversity using deep sequencing normalized with unique cDNA molecular identifiers. For two donors (one aged 18 to 30 and one aged 80 or older), the study analyzed two additional independent replicas of 1 million unique cDNA reads from the same blood draw. General conclusions and limits of the study: Observed TCR beta diversity per million T cells fell roughly linearly with age, and a significant reduction was already apparent by age around 39. Total diversity estimates from one million sequenced T cells were considered lower bounds and underestimates. The CMV infection status of donors was not known, potentially confounding age-related changes in expanded clonotypes. The long-lived group showed more naive CD4+ T cells, fewer expanded clones and increased TCR diversity than the aged group, suggesting age selection. Because profiling used bulk unsorted PBMCs, naive and antigen-experienced compartments could not be compared conclusively. There was a strong correlation between observed TCR beta diversity and the percentage of naive T cells measured by flow cytometry.

V lost 5 bases and J lost 4 bases; the stretch between them is 14 bases long. According to the germline V gene, CDR1 reads MDHEN and CDR2 reads SYDVKM. The CDR3 holds 14 amino acids from the cysteine to the phenylalanine. Only the CDR3 DNA stays, 42 bases, in frame from base 1. The library was built by means of 5' RACE. The sequencer was an Illumina HiSeq 2500. The second PCR ran for about 6 to 12 cycles and used a J-beta primer mix along with a sample-barcoded 5' primer. A unique molecular identifier was introduced onto each TCR beta cDNA molecule by a template-switch 5' adaptor carrying 12 random nucleotides. Each sample yielded at least 2.5 million CDR3-containing paired-end reads. All of the RNA was converted into first-strand cDNA using the Mint cDNA synthesis kit, with a TRBC-specific oligonucleotide serving as the primer. Following uracil-DNA glycosylase treatment, all cDNA underwent a first 18-cycle PCR with the universal primers M1SS and BC2_uni_R. As for how the authors treated the data: Each sample was normalized by randomly selecting 1 million high-quality reads, each carrying a distinct molecular identifier. Instead of being binned into consensus sequences, reads with shared molecular identifiers were discarded. MiTCR, run with a Q25 quality threshold and the strictest error-elimination algorithm, handled CDR3 identification, clonotype clustering and error correction. A nonparametric unseen species model with Euler transformation was used to estimate a lower bound on total TCR beta diversity. Using fastp at Q25 and MiXCR, TCRdb reprocessed the public reads and kept productive beta chains. CDR3 protein duplicates are merged, each entry listing the most common genes and DNA. The V and J calls, along with clone size, are taken from TCRdb and not from the paper's own processing. This sample holds about a million distinct CDR3 sequences; less than 45% were observed only once. The top ten clones comprise around 13% of the sample.

This TCR came from a man younger than 35 in good health. Recombination joined TRBV28 with TRBJ1-2; too little of a D gene remains to name it. Sample: blood. In nucleotides, the sequence is TGTGCCAGCAGTCCCCCCCAGGCGACCTATGGCTACACCTTC. Translated, this is CASSPPQATYGYTF.